This T cell receptor (beta chain) was found in a study of blood T cell repertoires in COVID-19. Per the original methods: Amplification with reference gene primers provided the estimates of nucleated cell counts. TCRdb's copy holds only in-frame clones and misses some; the assay was immunoSEQ multiplex PCR. V, J and clone size were drawn from that table, and D and trimming were deduced from the DNA. There are some 70,000 clones in the sample; 70% to 85% occur only once, and roughly 10% lies in the top ten. Germline V gene sequence: CDR1 MGHRA, CDR2 YSYEKL. The CDR3 is made up of 16 amino acids. Trimming cost V 0 bases and J 3 bases, with 14 bases left between them.

Sequencing was performed on peripheral blood. The source is a woman between 50 and 59 years old with acute or convalescent COVID-19. The chain couples TRBV4-1 to TRBJ1-1; TRBD1 might be the D (5 bases). Here the CDR3 DNA reads TGCGCCAGCAGCCAAGAAGGGAAGGGGATGTACACTGAAGCTTTCTTT. Translated: CASSQEGKGMYTEAFF.